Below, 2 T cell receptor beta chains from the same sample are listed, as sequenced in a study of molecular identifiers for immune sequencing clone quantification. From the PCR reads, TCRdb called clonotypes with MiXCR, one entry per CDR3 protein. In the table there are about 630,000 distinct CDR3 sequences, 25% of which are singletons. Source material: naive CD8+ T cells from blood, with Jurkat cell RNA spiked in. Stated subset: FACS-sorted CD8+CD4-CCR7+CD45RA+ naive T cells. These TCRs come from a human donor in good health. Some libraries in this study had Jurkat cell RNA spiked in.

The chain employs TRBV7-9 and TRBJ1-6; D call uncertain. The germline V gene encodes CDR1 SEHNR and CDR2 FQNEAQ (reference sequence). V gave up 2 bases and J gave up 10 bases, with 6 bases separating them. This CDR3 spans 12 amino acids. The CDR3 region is CASSLFSSPLHF. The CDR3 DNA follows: TGTGCCAGCAGCTTATTTTCCTCACCCCTCCACTTT.

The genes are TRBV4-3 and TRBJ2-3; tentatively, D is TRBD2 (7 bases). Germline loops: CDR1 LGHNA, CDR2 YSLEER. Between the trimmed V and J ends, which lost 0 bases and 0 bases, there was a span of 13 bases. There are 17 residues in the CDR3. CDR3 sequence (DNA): TGCGCCAGCAGCCAAGACGGGGGGACACCCAGCACAGATACGCAGTATTTT. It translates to CASSQDGGTPSTDTQYF.